This is a list of T cell receptor beta chains from one sample in a study of regulatory T cells in long-lasting Graves disease. TCRdb analysed the multiplex PCR reads with MiXCR anew, one entry per CDR3 protein. Of about 210,000 distinct CDR3 sequences listed, roughly 19% are singletons. The same sample was also used in a study of T cells in Graves' hyperthyroidism and ophthalmopathy.

The sequencing here drew on peripheral blood mononuclear cells (PBMCs), taken at new diagnosis, from a patient treated with antithyroid drugs. The receptors here all came from a woman between 25 and 40 years old with Graves disease. Each CDR3 is given with its conserved first and last residue. A D gene is named only where the DNA matches it firmly. Size tells how often a clone was seen (once, few, many) or the class of an expanded clone, and some rows leave it out.

CDR3nt,CDR3aa,v_gene,j_gene,abundance,d_gene
TGTGCCAGCAGCCAAGAGTCAGGGGGCAATCAGCCCCAGCATTTT,CASSQESGGNQPQHF,TRBV14,TRBJ1-5,many,-
TGCGCCAGCAGCTTGGATACAGGGGCTGAAGCTTTCTTT,CASSLDTGAEAFF,TRBV5-1,TRBJ1-1,-,TRBD1
TGTGCCAGCAGCCGGGGGCGCACAGATACGCAGTATTTT,CASSRGRTDTQYF,TRBV6-1,TRBJ2-3,few,-
TGTGCCAGCATGCCGGGACAGGGGACGAATGAGCAGTTCTTC,CASMPGQGTNEQFF,TRBV11-3,TRBJ2-1,many,TRBD1
TGTGCCAGTAGTATAGCGGGAGGTGTGAACACTGAAGCTTTCTTT,CASSIAGGVNTEAFF,TRBV19,TRBJ1-1,many,-
TGCGCCAGCAGCCAATTTCCCCGGGACAGGGCTTCACCCCTCCACTTT,CASSQFPRDRASPLHF,TRBV4-1,TRBJ1-6,-,TRBD1
TGTGCCTGGAGTCTCGGCGGGCATGGTACCTACGAGCAGTACTTC,CAWSLGGHGTYEQYF,TRBV30,TRBJ2-7,many,-
TGCAGTGCCTGGACAGGGGCCTCCTACGAGCAGTACTTC,CSAWTGASYEQYF,TRBV20-1,TRBJ2-7,many,TRBD1
TGTGCCAGCAATCGCGGGGAGCGTGGCTACACCTTC,CASNRGERGYTF,TRBV28,TRBJ1-2,many,-
TGTGCCAGCAGGCTCCCCAGGGGCGGTGGCAATCAGCCCCAGCATTTT,CASRLPRGGGNQPQHF,TRBV2,TRBJ1-5,many,-
TGCAGTGCTCACGGGTGGGACAGGGGTAATGAAAAACTGTTTTTT,CSAHGWDRGNEKLFF,TRBV20-1,TRBJ1-4,few,TRBD1
TGTGCCAGCAGCTTGGCGGGGATCGGGGAGCTGTTTTTT,CASSLAGIGELFF,TRBV5-4,TRBJ2-2,-,-
TGTGCCAGCAGCTTGGTGGCAGGGAGCTCCTACGAGCAGTACTTC,CASSLVAGSSYEQYF,TRBV7-2,TRBJ2-7,many,-
TGTGCCAGCACCTTCAACCGGGACAGGACATCCTCTGGGGCCAACGTCCTGACTTTC,CASTFNRDRTSSGANVLTF,TRBV11-2,TRBJ2-6,many,TRBD1
TGTGCCAGCAGCCAAGATGGCGAGCAGTACTTC,CASSQDGEQYF,TRBV14,TRBJ2-7,many,-
TGTGCCAGCAGTGCTAGGTTTAGCGGGAGAGGCACAGATACGCAGTATTTT,CASSARFSGRGTDTQYF,TRBV6-1,TRBJ2-3,-,TRBD2
TGCAGTGCTACCACGCACGCGGGATCCGGGACAGAAGCCCAAGAGACCCAGTACTTC,CSATTHAGSGTEAQETQYF,TRBV20-1,TRBJ2-5,-,-
TGTGCCAGCAGTCGTGGGACGTTCTCTGGGGCCAACGTCCTGACTTTC,CASSRGTFSGANVLTF,TRBV2,TRBJ2-6,many,-
TGTGCCAGCAGTTTACCCCCCTTTGACAGGTTAGGGCAGCCCCAGCATTTT,CASSLPPFDRLGQPQHF,TRBV28,TRBJ1-5,many,-
TGTGCCAGCAGCGGACAGGGGGGGGATCAGCCCCAGCATTTT,CASSGQGGDQPQHF,TRBV2,TRBJ1-5,-,TRBD1
TGTGCCAGCAAACGGTCGGGACGGACGACTAACTATGGCTACACCTTC,CASKRSGRTTNYGYTF,TRBV11-2,TRBJ1-2,-,-
TGTGCCAGCAGTACTAACGACAGGGCGGGAGAAAAACTGTTTTTT,CASSTNDRAGEKLFF,TRBV6-1,TRBJ1-4,many,TRBD1
TGCAGCGTCGGCAAGGGATCGAGGACTGAAGCTTTCTTT,CSVGKGSRTEAFF,TRBV29-1,TRBJ1-1,many,-
TGTGCCAGCAGTTTAGGAATGAGCGGGACCCAGTACTTC,CASSLGMSGTQYF,TRBV27,TRBJ2-5,many,-
TGTGCCAGCTCACCAGCAAATAGTGAAGCTTTCTTT,CASSPANSEAFF,TRBV18,TRBJ1-1,many,-
TGCGCCAGCAGCCAACCCATCAGGGGGCTTAATGAGCAGTACTTC,CASSQPIRGLNEQYF,TRBV4-1,TRBJ2-7,few,TRBD1
TGTGCCAGTAGTATAGATGGACTAGCGGGAGGGCAGAATGAGCAGTTCTTC,CASSIDGLAGGQNEQFF,TRBV19,TRBJ2-1,many,TRBD2
TGTGCCAGCAGCCATGGGAACCAGGGATCCCCCTACGAGCAGTACTTC,CASSHGNQGSPYEQYF,TRBV28,TRBJ2-7,many,-
TGTGCCAGCTCACCGTCCAGAGAGACCCAGTACTTC,CASSPSRETQYF,TRBV18,TRBJ2-5,many,-
TGTGCCAGCAGCCTCGATTTCAGGGCCAGCTCTGGAAACACCATATATTTT,CASSLDFRASSGNTIYF,TRBV4-2,TRBJ1-3,few,-
TGTGCCAGTAGTATTACACAGTTCTCCGAAGCTTTCTTT,CASSITQFSEAFF,TRBV19,TRBJ1-1,many,-